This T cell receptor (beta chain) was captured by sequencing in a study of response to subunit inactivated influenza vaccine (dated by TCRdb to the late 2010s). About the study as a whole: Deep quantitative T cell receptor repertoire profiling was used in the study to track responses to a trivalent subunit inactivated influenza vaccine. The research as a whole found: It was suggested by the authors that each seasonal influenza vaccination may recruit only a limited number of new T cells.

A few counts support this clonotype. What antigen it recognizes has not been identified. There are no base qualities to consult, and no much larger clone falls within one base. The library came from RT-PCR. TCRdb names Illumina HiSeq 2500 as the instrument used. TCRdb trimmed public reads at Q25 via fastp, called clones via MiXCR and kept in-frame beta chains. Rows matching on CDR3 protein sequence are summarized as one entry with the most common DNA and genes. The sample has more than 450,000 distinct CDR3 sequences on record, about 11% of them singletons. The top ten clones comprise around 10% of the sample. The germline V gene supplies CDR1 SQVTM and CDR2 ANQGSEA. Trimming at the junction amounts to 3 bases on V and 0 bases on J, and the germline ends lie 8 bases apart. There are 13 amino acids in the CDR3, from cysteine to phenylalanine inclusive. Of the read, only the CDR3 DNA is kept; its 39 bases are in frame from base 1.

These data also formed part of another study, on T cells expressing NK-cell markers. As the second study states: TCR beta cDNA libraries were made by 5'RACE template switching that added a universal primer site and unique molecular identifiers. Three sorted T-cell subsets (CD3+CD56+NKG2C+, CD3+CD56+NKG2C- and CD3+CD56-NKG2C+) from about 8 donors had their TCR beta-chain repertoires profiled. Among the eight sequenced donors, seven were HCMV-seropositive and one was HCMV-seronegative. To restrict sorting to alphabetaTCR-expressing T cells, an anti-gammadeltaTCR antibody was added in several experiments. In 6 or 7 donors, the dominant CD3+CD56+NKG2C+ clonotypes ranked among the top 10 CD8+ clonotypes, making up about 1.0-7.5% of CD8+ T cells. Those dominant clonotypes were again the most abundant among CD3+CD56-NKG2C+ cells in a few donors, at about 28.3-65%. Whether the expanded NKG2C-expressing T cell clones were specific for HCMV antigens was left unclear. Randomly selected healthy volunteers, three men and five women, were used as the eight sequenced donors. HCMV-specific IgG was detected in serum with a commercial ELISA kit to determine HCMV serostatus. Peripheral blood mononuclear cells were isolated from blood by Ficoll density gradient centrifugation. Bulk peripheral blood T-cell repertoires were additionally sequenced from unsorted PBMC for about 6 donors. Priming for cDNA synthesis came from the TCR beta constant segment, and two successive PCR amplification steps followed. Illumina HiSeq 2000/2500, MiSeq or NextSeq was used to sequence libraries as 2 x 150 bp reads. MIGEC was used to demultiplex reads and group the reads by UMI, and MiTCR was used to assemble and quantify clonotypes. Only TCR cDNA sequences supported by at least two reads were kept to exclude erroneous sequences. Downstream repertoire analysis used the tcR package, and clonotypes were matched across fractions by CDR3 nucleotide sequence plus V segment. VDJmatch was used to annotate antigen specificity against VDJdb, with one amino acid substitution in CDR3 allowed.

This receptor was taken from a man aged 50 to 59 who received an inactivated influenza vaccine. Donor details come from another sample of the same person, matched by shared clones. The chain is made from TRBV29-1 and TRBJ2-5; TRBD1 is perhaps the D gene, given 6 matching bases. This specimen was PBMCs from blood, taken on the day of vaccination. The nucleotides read TGCAGCGTTGAGGACAGACACCAAGAGACCCAGTACTTC. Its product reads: CSVEDRHQETQYF.